Sequencing of this TCR beta chain was carried out in a study of T cell repertoires in cytomegalovirus infection. Study conclusions and caveats: HLA-C-restricted CMV-specific TCR beta clonotypes were dominant in the ex vivo response. Cumulative public TCR beta family frequency identified CMV carriers with the relevant HLA.

TCRdb analysed the reads with MiXCR anew, one entry per CDR3 protein. Of approximately 260,000 distinct CDR3 sequences detected, more than 15% appear once; the ten largest clones hold less than 50%. From germline, CDR1 is SGHTA and CDR2 FQGNSA. The CDR3 sequence is 11 residues long. The V end was cut by 5 bases, the J end by 7 bases, with 9 bases between. Ten or more counts support this clonotype. Its antigen is still unknown. The receptor's source is a human donor in good health (CMV status not recorded). Some clones in this sample may be carry-over from other donors' samples. The V gene is TRBV7-2, the J gene TRBJ2-7; D gene ambiguous. The sample taken for sequencing was CD8+ T cells from PBMCs. The CDR3 coding sequence is TGTGCCAGCAGCGGCGGTTGGGAGCAGTACTTC. This gives the protein CASSGGWEQYF.